The clone carrying this T cell receptor (beta chain) has only one observation. What it recognizes is unknown. The data stem from a study of T cell responses to AZD1222 COVID-19 vaccine. The study, taken as a whole, reports: The reported proportion of spike-specific TCRs targeting unmutated variant regions was nearly half. Possibly, clonal diversity was underestimated; donors were largely white British and included more females. Among those given AZD1222, only five to seven were seropositive at baseline. Regions 160-218 and 743-854 held dominance among vaccine-associated CD4 TCRs, which spanned spike.

The CDR3 has 15 residues. J was trimmed by 3 bases and V by 6 bases; bases with no gene match: 10. Per germline, CDR1 MNHEY and CDR2 SVGAGI. The repertoire was sequenced with immunoSEQ multiplex PCR; TCRdb's copy has only in-frame clones and lacks some. The repertoire consists of 100,000 to 150,000 clones, with roughly 87% occurring once and the leading ten covering 1.5%. Sequencing used peripheral blood, obtained on day 0 of AZD1222 vaccination. The origin of this receptor is an adult in good health. The chain is built from TRBV6-5 and TRBJ2-7, with 8 bases matching TRBD1. The CDR3 reads CASRGGRTGSYEQYF. In nucleotides, the CDR3 is TGTGCCAGCAGAGGAGGGAGGACAGGGAGCTACGAGCAGTACTTC.